This TCR beta chain is from a study of beta chain features in type 1 diabetes. The CDR3 loop spans 14 amino acids. Germline V gene data show CDR1 as SGHNT and CDR2 as YYREEE (reference sequence). Trimming took off 4 bases at V and 3 bases at J, with 14 bases between the two ends. Study-level findings and limits: For Type 1 diabetes patients, all four CD4+ subsets carried TCRB CDR3s that were moderately but significantly shorter. A possible short-template PCR bias applies equally to patients and controls. Possibly, sequencing cDNA over-represented cells that had high TCR expression levels.

About 120 mL of blood, on average, came from one heparinised draw per donor. This clone occurred a few times. Antigen unknown. TCRB transcripts that were expressed got sequenced, as all of the isolated RNA had been reverse transcribed. Some 3.6 million reads was the average for naive, central memory and regulatory T cell samples. TCRdb keeps only in-frame clones here, not all; method: immunoSEQ multiplex PCR. The sample shows over 650,000 clones, over 11% of them seen only once. The chain links TRBV5-4 to TRBJ2-7; weak D call: TRBD1 (6 bases). The sample comprised naive CD4+ T cells from blood. This TCR derives from a man between 18 and 35 years old with type 1 diabetes. The CDR3 is CASSGRRTDYEQYF. CDR3 bases: TGTGCCAGCAGCGGGCGACGGACAGACTACGAGCAGTACTTC.